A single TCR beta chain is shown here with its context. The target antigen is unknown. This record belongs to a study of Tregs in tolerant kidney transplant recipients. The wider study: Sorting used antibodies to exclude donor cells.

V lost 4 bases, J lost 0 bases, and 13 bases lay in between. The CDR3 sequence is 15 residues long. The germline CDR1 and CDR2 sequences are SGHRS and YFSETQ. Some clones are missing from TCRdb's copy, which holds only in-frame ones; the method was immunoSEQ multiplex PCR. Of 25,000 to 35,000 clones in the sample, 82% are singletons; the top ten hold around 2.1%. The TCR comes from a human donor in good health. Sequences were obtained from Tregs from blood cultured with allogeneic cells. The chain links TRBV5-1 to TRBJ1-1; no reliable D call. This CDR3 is CASSQDPGVNTEAFF. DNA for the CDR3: TGCGCCAGCAGCCAGGACCCAGGAGTGAACACTGAAGCTTTCTTT.